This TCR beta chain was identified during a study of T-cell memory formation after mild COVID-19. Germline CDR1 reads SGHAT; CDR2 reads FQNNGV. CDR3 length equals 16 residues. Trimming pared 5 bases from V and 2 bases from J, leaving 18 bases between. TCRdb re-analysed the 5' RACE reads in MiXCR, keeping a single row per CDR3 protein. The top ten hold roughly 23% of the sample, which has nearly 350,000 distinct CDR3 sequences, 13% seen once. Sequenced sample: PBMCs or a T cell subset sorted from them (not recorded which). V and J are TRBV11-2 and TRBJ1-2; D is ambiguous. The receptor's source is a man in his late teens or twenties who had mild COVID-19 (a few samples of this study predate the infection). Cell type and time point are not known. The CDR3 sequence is CASSMASWVKNYGYTF. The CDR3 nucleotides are TGTGCCAGCAGCATGGCCTCTTGGGTCAAAAACTATGGCTACACCTTC.